The rows below give T cell receptor beta chains drawn from one sample of a study of cytomegalovirus exposure and HLA in healthy donors. Clones were read by immunoSEQ multiplex PCR, and TCRdb kept only the in-frame ones, dropping some. The repertoire holds over 150,000 clones, with 89% as singletons. What was sequenced was PBMCs. Receptors originate from a woman between 18 and 29 years old in good health and CMV-seropositive. The CDR3 runs from the conserved cysteine through the conserved F or W. Each record gives: D gene, clone size, J gene, V gene, CDR3 DNA, CDR3 protein. The D gene is left open where the match is weak. Not all rows give a size; the values are once, few, many and, for expanded clones, a class.

D gene: TRBD2
clone size: -
J gene: TRBJ2-3
V gene: TRBV5-4
CDR3 DNA: TGTGCCAGCAGCTTGGCCATGGCGGGAGGGCCGGATACGCAGTATTTT
CDR3 protein: CASSLAMAGGPDTQYF

D gene: TRBD1
clone size: -
J gene: TRBJ1-2
V gene: TRBV29-1
CDR3 DNA: TGCAGCGTTGAATCCGGACAGGGGTGGGATGGCTACACCTTC
CDR3 protein: CSVESGQGWDGYTF

D gene: TRBD1
clone size: -
J gene: TRBJ2-3
V gene: TRBV5-1
CDR3 DNA: TGCGCCAGCAGTAATTCAGGGGGAGCAACAGATACGCAGTATTTT
CDR3 protein: CASSNSGGATDTQYF

D gene: -
clone size: -
J gene: TRBJ1-1
V gene: TRBV19
CDR3 DNA: TGTGCCAGTACCCCTGGCCGGGGAAGCACTGAAGCTTTCTTT
CDR3 protein: CASTPGRGSTEAFF

D gene: -
clone size: -
J gene: TRBJ2-7
V gene: TRBV11-2
CDR3 DNA: TGTGCCAGCAGCCAAAGCCGACAGGCCGAGCAGTACTTC
CDR3 protein: CASSQSRQAEQYF

D gene: TRBD1
clone size: once
J gene: TRBJ2-7
V gene: TRBV30
CDR3 DNA: TGTGCCTGGAAGGCAGGGGGCAACGAGCAGTACTTC
CDR3 protein: CAWKAGGNEQYF

D gene: -
clone size: -
J gene: TRBJ1-1
V gene: TRBV2
CDR3 DNA: TGTGCCAGCAGTGCTCAGGGCTCTGAAGCTTTCTTT
CDR3 protein: CASSAQGSEAFF

D gene: -
clone size: -
J gene: TRBJ1-4
V gene: TRBV27
CDR3 DNA: TGTGCCAGCAGTTTAACGGGTATGGAAAAACTGTTTTTT
CDR3 protein: CASSLTGMEKLFF

D gene: TRBD1
clone size: -
J gene: TRBJ1-1
V gene: TRBV2
CDR3 DNA: TGTGCCAGCAGGGGACAGGGGGTGATGGGGACTGAAGCTTTCTTT
CDR3 protein: CASRGQGVMGTEAFF

D gene: TRBD2
clone size: -
J gene: TRBJ2-5
V gene: TRBV5-1
CDR3 DNA: TGCGCCAGCAGCTTGGTGTCTAGCGGGGGACAGCCTTTAGAGACCCAGTACTTC
CDR3 protein: CASSLVSSGGQPLETQYF

D gene: TRBD1
clone size: -
J gene: TRBJ2-7
V gene: TRBV4-3
CDR3 DNA: TGCGCCAGCAGCCAAATTTTGCAGGGGGCGCCCTACGAGCAGTACTTC
CDR3 protein: CASSQILQGAPYEQYF

D gene: -
clone size: -
J gene: TRBJ2-5
V gene: TRBV29-1
CDR3 DNA: TGCAGCGGGACTGAAGAGACCCAGTACTTC
CDR3 protein: CSGTEETQYF

D gene: TRBD2
clone size: -
J gene: TRBJ2-2
V gene: TRBV27
CDR3 DNA: TGTGCCAGCAGTCCGAAGCGGGAGCTCCCGCGGGGGGAGCTGTTTTTT
CDR3 protein: CASSPKRELPRGELFF

D gene: TRBD2
clone size: -
J gene: TRBJ2-3
V gene: TRBV19
CDR3 DNA: TGTGCCAGTAGTATTCTTAGTAGCGGGAGTTTGGATACGCAGTATTTT
CDR3 protein: CASSILSSGSLDTQYF

D gene: -
clone size: -
J gene: TRBJ1-1
V gene: TRBV5-4
CDR3 DNA: TGTGCCAGCAGCTTGGGACAGTCGAACACTGAAGCTTTCTTT
CDR3 protein: CASSLGQSNTEAFF

D gene: -
clone size: -
J gene: TRBJ2-1
V gene: TRBV27
CDR3 DNA: TGTGCCAGCAGTCCGACTCCTCTCCGGTACAATGAGCAGTTCTTC
CDR3 protein: CASSPTPLRYNEQFF

D gene: -
clone size: -
J gene: TRBJ1-5
V gene: TRBV14
CDR3 DNA: TGTGCCAGCAGCCAAGATCTTCGTCAGCCCCAGCATTTT
CDR3 protein: CASSQDLRQPQHF

D gene: -
clone size: -
J gene: TRBJ2-7
V gene: TRBV11-2
CDR3 DNA: TGTGCCAGCAGCCATCCCAGGGTGACAGGAAACTACGAGCAGTACTTC
CDR3 protein: CASSHPRVTGNYEQYF

D gene: TRBD1
clone size: once
J gene: TRBJ1-4
V gene: TRBV2
CDR3 DNA: TGTGCCAGCAGTCCGGACAGGGGGCCTGAAAAACTGTTTTTT
CDR3 protein: CASSPDRGPEKLFF

D gene: -
clone size: -
J gene: TRBJ1-2
V gene: TRBV20-1
CDR3 DNA: TGCAGTGCTGATGGGGAGTATGGCTACACCTTC
CDR3 protein: CSADGEYGYTF

D gene: -
clone size: -
J gene: TRBJ2-1
V gene: TRBV11-2
CDR3 DNA: TGTGCCAGCAGCTTAGAGGCCTTAGGGAGGCAGTTCTTC
CDR3 protein: CASSLEALGRQFF

D gene: -
clone size: few
J gene: TRBJ2-3
V gene: TRBV19
CDR3 DNA: TGTGCCAGTAGTATGTCGCTAGGCACAGATACGCAGTATTTT
CDR3 protein: CASSMSLGTDTQYF

D gene: -
clone size: -
J gene: TRBJ2-7
V gene: TRBV19
CDR3 DNA: TGTGCCAGTAGTTCCTTTGGGAGCTCCTACGAGCAGTACTTC
CDR3 protein: CASSSFGSSYEQYF

D gene: TRBD1
clone size: -
J gene: TRBJ1-5
V gene: TRBV11-2
CDR3 DNA: TGTGCCAGCAGCTTAGGGGACAGAGACAATCAGCCCCAGCATTTT
CDR3 protein: CASSLGDRDNQPQHF

D gene: -
clone size: few
J gene: TRBJ1-5
V gene: TRBV29-1
CDR3 DNA: TGCAGCGTTCGGACAGCGGATAGCAATCAGCCCCAGCATTTT
CDR3 protein: CSVRTADSNQPQHF

D gene: TRBD2
clone size: -
J gene: TRBJ2-1
V gene: TRBV10-3
CDR3 DNA: TGTGCCATCAGTGAGTCGGGGCAGCGGACTAGCGGGAGCGGTGAGCAGTTCTTC
CDR3 protein: CAISESGQRTSGSGEQFF

D gene: -
clone size: -
J gene: TRBJ1-1
V gene: TRBV28
CDR3 DNA: TGTGCCAGCAGTTTAGGACAGTACCCTGAAGCTTTCTTT
CDR3 protein: CASSLGQYPEAFF

D gene: -
clone size: -
J gene: TRBJ1-3
V gene: TRBV6-6
CDR3 DNA: TGTGCCAGCACCCTAGGGGGGGCTGGAAACACCATATATTTT
CDR3 protein: CASTLGGAGNTIYF

D gene: TRBD1
clone size: once
J gene: TRBJ1-1
V gene: TRBV10-3
CDR3 DNA: TGTGCCATCAAGGGACAGGGAGGTACTGAAGCTTTCTTT
CDR3 protein: CAIKGQGGTEAFF

D gene: -
clone size: -
J gene: TRBJ1-1
V gene: TRBV7-3
CDR3 DNA: TGTGCCAGCAGCTTACACAGCAACACTGAAGCTTTCTTT
CDR3 protein: CASSLHSNTEAFF

D gene: -
clone size: -
J gene: TRBJ1-2
V gene: TRBV6-1
CDR3 DNA: TGTGCCAGCAGTGACTTTTGGGGCAGGGCCGTCTATGGCTACACCTTC
CDR3 protein: CASSDFWGRAVYGYTF

D gene: -
clone size: -
J gene: TRBJ1-5
V gene: TRBV2
CDR3 DNA: TGTGCCAGCAGGGGGACAAGCAATAGCAATCAGCCCCAGCATTTT
CDR3 protein: CASRGTSNSNQPQHF

D gene: -
clone size: -
J gene: TRBJ1-5
V gene: TRBV7-3
CDR3 DNA: TGTGCCAGCAGCTTGGGGCAGGGCGAGCCCCAGCATTTT
CDR3 protein: CASSLGQGEPQHF

D gene: TRBD1
clone size: -
J gene: TRBJ1-4
V gene: TRBV5-6
CDR3 DNA: TGTGCCAGCACACTACAGGGGGCCGGTGAAAAACTGTTTTTT
CDR3 protein: CASTLQGAGEKLFF

D gene: -
clone size: -
J gene: TRBJ2-2
V gene: TRBV6-6
CDR3 DNA: TGTGCCAGCAACCCGGGCGGGACGAACACCGGGGAGCTGTTTTTT
CDR3 protein: CASNPGGTNTGELFF

D gene: TRBD1
clone size: few
J gene: TRBJ2-7
V gene: TRBV5-6
CDR3 DNA: TGTGCCAGCAGCCGGGGACAGGGCTACGAGCAGTACTTC
CDR3 protein: CASSRGQGYEQYF

D gene: -
clone size: few
J gene: TRBJ2-7
V gene: TRBV2
CDR3 DNA: TGTGCCAGCAAGAGATCCTCCTACGAGCAGTACTTC
CDR3 protein: CASKRSSYEQYF

D gene: -
clone size: -
J gene: TRBJ2-3
V gene: TRBV28
CDR3 DNA: TGTGCCAGCAGTTCTCCTACAGGGTTTACAGATACGCAGTATTTT
CDR3 protein: CASSSPTGFTDTQYF

D gene: -
clone size: -
J gene: TRBJ1-4
V gene: TRBV30
CDR3 DNA: TGTGCCTGGAGTTCCGAGAATCCATTTCCTAATGAAAAACTGTTTTTT
CDR3 protein: CAWSSENPFPNEKLFF

D gene: TRBD2
clone size: -
J gene: TRBJ2-5
V gene: TRBV11-3
CDR3 DNA: TGTGCCAGCAGCAAACTAGCGGGCCTGTACCAAGAGACCCAGTACTTC
CDR3 protein: CASSKLAGLYQETQYF

D gene: -
clone size: -
J gene: TRBJ2-7
V gene: TRBV30
CDR3 DNA: TGTGCCTGGAGAGCGCCAGGGGACGAGCAGTACTTC
CDR3 protein: CAWRAPGDEQYF

D gene: -
clone size: -
J gene: TRBJ2-5
V gene: TRBV21-1
CDR3 DNA: TGTGCCAGCAGCACAGGAATCAGGTACCAAGAGACCCAGTACTTC
CDR3 protein: CASSTGIRYQETQYF

D gene: TRBD2
clone size: -
J gene: TRBJ2-6
V gene: TRBV27
CDR3 DNA: TGTGCCAGCAGTCAAAAAGGGGAGGGGCGGTCTGGGGCCAACGTCCTGACTTTC
CDR3 protein: CASSQKGEGRSGANVLTF

D gene: TRBD1
clone size: -
J gene: TRBJ2-7
V gene: TRBV5-8
CDR3 DNA: TGTGCCAGCAGCGGGGACAGCCACGAGCAGTACTTC
CDR3 protein: CASSGDSHEQYF

D gene: -
clone size: -
J gene: TRBJ1-4
V gene: TRBV19
CDR3 DNA: TGTGCCAGTTACTCAGGGCAAACTAATGAAAAACTGTTTTTT
CDR3 protein: CASYSGQTNEKLFF

D gene: -
clone size: -
J gene: TRBJ2-5
V gene: TRBV19
CDR3 DNA: TGTGCCAGTAGCCGTTACCAAGAGACCCAGTACTTC
CDR3 protein: CASSRYQETQYF

D gene: -
clone size: -
J gene: TRBJ1-1
V gene: TRBV7-9
CDR3 DNA: TGTGCCAGCAGCCCCGGAGAATGGAACACTGAAGCTTTCTTT
CDR3 protein: CASSPGEWNTEAFF

D gene: TRBD1
clone size: -
J gene: TRBJ2-7
V gene: TRBV5-6
CDR3 DNA: TGTGCCAGCAGCTTGGCCCCAGGGACAGGGGGCTACGAGCAGTACTTC
CDR3 protein: CASSLAPGTGGYEQYF

D gene: TRBD1
clone size: -
J gene: TRBJ2-1
V gene: TRBV27
CDR3 DNA: TGTGCCAGCAGTTTAGGTAGTACAGGGGGCGTGAGGAATGAGCAGTTCTTC
CDR3 protein: CASSLGSTGGVRNEQFF

D gene: -
clone size: -
J gene: TRBJ2-1
V gene: TRBV28
CDR3 DNA: TGTGCCAGCAGTTTAGCACAGCTTAAGTACAATGAGCAGTTCTTC
CDR3 protein: CASSLAQLKYNEQFF

D gene: TRBD1
clone size: -
J gene: TRBJ2-7
V gene: TRBV9
CDR3 DNA: TGTGCCAGCAGCGTTAGTTGGGACAGGGTCTCCTACGAGCAGTACTTC
CDR3 protein: CASSVSWDRVSYEQYF